The clone carrying this TCR beta chain was recorded once. This entry belongs to a study of blood T cell repertoires in COVID-19. TCRdb keeps only in-frame clones here, not all; method: immunoSEQ multiplex PCR. The table records some 48,000 clones, approximately 78% of them present only once. The CDR3 is 18 amino acids. Germline V gene sequence: CDR1 SGHDT, CDR2 YYEEEE. V lost 4 bases, J lost 1 base, and 15 bases stayed unmatched. The sequence derives from a human donor with acute or convalescent COVID-19. The donor label of this sample is uncertain. Sequencing was performed on peripheral blood. The chain recombines TRBV5-6 with TRBJ2-3, with 7 nucleotides matching TRBD1. For the CDR3, the DNA is TGTGCCAGCAGCCCGACAGGGACCCTCGGAGATCGCACAGATACGCAGTATTTT. Translating it yields CASSPTGTLGDRTDTQYF.